This entry lists 26 T cell receptor beta chains sequenced from one sample in a study of beta chain features in type 1 diabetes. What these receptors recognize is not known. General study findings and limits: All four CD4+ subsets from Type 1 diabetes patients carried moderately but significantly shorter TCRB CDR3s.

Expressed TCRB transcripts were sequenced because the isolated RNA had all been reverse transcribed beforehand. TCRdb's table, derived via immunoSEQ multiplex PCR, lists solely in-frame clones and lacks some. Here the sample spans some 350,000 clones, 8.5% to 10% being singletons. Source material: central memory CD4+ T cells from blood. The receptors come from a man under 40 with type 1 diabetes.

The DNA for the CDR3 is TGTGCCAGCAGCGCCCAACGACAACAGCCCCAGCATTTT. This encodes CASSAQRQQPQHF. The V and J genes are TRBV2 and TRBJ1-5, with unresolved D. CDR1 SNHLY and CDR2 FYNNEI come from the germline V gene. V was pared by 6 bases and J by 7 bases, with 13 bases between. The CDR3 is 13 residues long. Filled out from reference TRBV2 and TRBJ1-5, the complete variable domain reads EPEVTQTPSHQVTQMGQEVILRCVPISNHLYFYWYRQILGQKVEFLVSFYNNEISEKSEIFDDQFSVERPDGSNFTLKIRSTKLEDSAMYFCASSAQRQQPQHFGDGTRLSIL.

The genes are TRBV7-2 and TRBJ1-1, with D unresolved. V was shortened by 7 bases and J by 0 bases, with 12 bases between the two germline ends. Germline V gene lookup returns CDR1 SGHTA and CDR2 FQGNSA. The CDR3 is 14 residues long. For the CDR3, the DNA is TGTGCCAGCACGTCCTTAGGCGTGAACACTGAAGCTTTCTTT. Protein product: CASTSLGVNTEAFF.

This clone was counted only a few times. This chain links TRBV7-2 with TRBJ2-2; D perhaps matches TRBD1 (5 bases). Per the germline V gene, CDR1 is SGHTA and CDR2 is FQGNSA. The CDR3 has 13 amino acids. Trimming took 4 bases from V and 6 from J, leaving 9 bases between them. This CDR3 reads CASSSLGAGELFF. CDR3 nucleotides: TGTGCCAGCAGCTCCTTAGGGGCCGGGGAGCTGTTTTTT. Variable domain in full (rest from reference TRBV7-2 and TRBJ2-2): GAGVSQSPSNKVTEKGKDVELRCDPISGHTALYWYRQSLGQGLEFLIYFQGNSAPDKSGLPSDRFSAERTGGSVSTLTIQRTQQEDSAVYLCASSSLGAGELFFGEGSRLTVL.

This clone appeared a few times. The chain uses TRBV9 and TRBJ2-5, with 14 nucleotides matching TRBD2. CDR1 is SGDLS and CDR2 is YYNGEE in the germline V gene. The CDR3 loop spans 16 amino acids. Unmatched junction bases numbered 12, after V lost 3 bases and J lost 11 bases. The CDR3 loop reads CASSDTGLAGVGEQYF. Here the CDR3 DNA reads TGTGCCAGCAGCGATACGGGACTAGCGGGAGTAGGGGAGCAGTACTTC.

The chain carries TRBV19 and TRBJ1-1, with TRBD1 matching 7 bases. The CDR3 has 15 residues. Trimming at V came to 4 bases and at J to 2 bases, leaving 7 bases not matched to a gene. CDR1 is LNHDA, CDR2 SQIVND, per germline (reference sequence). The CDR3 spells CASSTGGSGNTEAFF. The CDR3 nucleotides are TGTGCCAGTAGTACAGGGGGTAGCGGAAACACTGAAGCTTTCTTT.

This clone appeared a few times. The chain combines TRBV7-9 with TRBJ2-1; TRBD2 aligns across 12 bases. V gave up 11 bases and J gave up 6 bases; unmatched junction bases: 8. This CDR3 is built from 14 residues. Germline-derived CDR1 and CDR2 are SEHNR and FQNEAQ (reference sequence). The CDR3 DNA follows: TGTGCCGGAAAGGCTAGCGGGAGGGTCAATGAGCAGTTCTTC. Translating gives CAGKASGRVNEQFF.

This clone was found a few times. This chain uses TRBV15 with TRBJ2-5, with a possible D match to TRBD2 (6 bases). This CDR3 spans 14 amino acids. In germline, CDR1 is LNHNV, CDR2 YYDKDF (reference sequence). Trimming left V 0 bases short and J 1 base short, with 6 bases between. In DNA, the CDR3 is TGTGCCACCAGCAGAGAGGGACTCCAAGAGACCCAGTACTTC. It is translated as CATSREGLQETQYF.

The chain recombines TRBV7-9 with TRBJ1-1; D uncertain. V was cut by 2 bases and J by 11 bases, with 15 bases left in between. Looked up from germline, CDR1 is SEHNR and CDR2 is FQNEAQ (reference sequence). CDR3 size: 13 residues. CDR3 DNA sequence: TGTGCCAGCAGCTTAAGCCTTTACGGTAGGGCTTTCTTT. Translated: CASSLSLYGRAFF. The full variable domain, its missing parts supplied by reference TRBV7-9 and TRBJ1-1, is DTGVSQNPRHKITKRGQNVTFRCDPISEHNRLYWYRQTLGQGPEFLTYFQNEAQLEKSRLLSDRFSAERPKGSFSTLEIQRTEQGDSAMYLCASSLSLYGRAFFGQGTRLTVV.

Worth noting for this clone: In the same sample, other DNA sequences code for this CDR3. V and J are TRBV5-1 and TRBJ1-2; TRBD1 agrees at 11 bases. The CDR3 loop spans 14 amino acids. The V segment lost 4 bases and the J segment 7 bases; nucleotides outside the gene matches: 6. The germline CDR1 and CDR2 sequences are SGHRS and YFSETQ. CDR3 sequence (DNA): TGCGCCAGCAGCGCCGGGACAGGGGGAGCTGGCTACACCTTC. Translating gives CASSAGTGGAGYTF. The complete variable domain, with remaining parts taken from reference TRBV5-1 and TRBJ1-2, reads KAGVTQTPRYLIKTRGQQVTLSCSPISGHRSVSWYQQTPGQGLQFLFEYFSETQRNKGNFPGRFSGRQFSNSRSEMNVSTLELGDSALYLCASSAGTGGAGYTFGSGTRLTVV.

This clone was seen a few times. This chain connects TRBV5-1 to TRBJ1-2, with D perhaps matching TRBD1 (5 bases). V gave up 0 bases and J gave up 3 bases, with 12 bases separating them. Germline V gene lookup returns CDR1 SGHRS and CDR2 YFSETQ. There are 15 residues in the CDR3. CDR3 nucleotides: TGCGCCAGCAGCTTGGCGGGCAGGGAAGACTATGGCTACACCTTC. Translating gives CASSLAGREDYGYTF.

This clone was seen more than once but under ten times. The chain combines TRBV28 with TRBJ1-3, with 10 bases fitting TRBD1. The CDR3 has 15 residues. The V gene end was trimmed by 6 bases and the J gene end by 3 bases; junction bases not matched to a gene: 5. Germline-derived CDR1 and CDR2 are MDHEN and SYDVKM. The CDR3 region has the DNA TGTGCCAGCAGGGGGGGACAGGGGATTGGAAACACCATATATTTT. As protein: CASRGGQGIGNTIYF.

The chain has TRBV5-1 and TRBJ1-1; unclear D gene. Germline loops: CDR1 SGHRS, CDR2 YFSETQ. The V and J ends lost 1 base and 2 bases respectively, with 6 bases between them. The CDR3 consists of 13 residues. CDR3 DNA sequence: TGCGCCAGCAGCTTGTCACTCAACACTGAAGCTTTCTTT. Its protein product is CASSLSLNTEAFF.

This clone was observed a few times. The chain joins TRBV9 to TRBJ2-1; D gene unclear. With 4 bases removed from V and 8 bases from J, the gap between germline ends came to 28 bases. The CDR3 is 18 residues long. The germline gives CDR1 SGDLS, CDR2 YYNGEE. The CDR3 region is CASSPILTRKRWSDEQFF. The CDR3 DNA reads as TGTGCCAGCAGCCCGATTCTAACCCGGAAAAGATGGTCCGATGAGCAGTTCTTC.

There are a few counts of this clone. The V and J genes are TRBV7-3 and TRBJ1-1; 8 nucleotides match TRBD1. Germline assignment: CDR1 SGHTA and CDR2 FQGTGA. The junction had 6 bases not matched to a gene; V was cut back by 5 bases and J by 7 bases. The CDR3 is 13 amino acids. CDR3 in amino acids: CASSRRGPGEAFF. The CDR3 region has the DNA TGTGCCAGCAGCCGCAGGGGGCCGGGTGAAGCTTTCTTT.

The V and J genes are TRBV5-4 and TRBJ2-7; TRBD1 matches at 7 bases. CDR1 is SGHNT, CDR2 YYREEE, per germline (reference sequence). This CDR3 has 15 residues. J was trimmed by 3 bases and V by 4 bases; bases with no gene match: 10. This chain's CDR3 is CASSPPRGGGYEQYF. The CDR3 DNA sequence: TGTGCCAGCAGCCCCCCGAGAGGGGGCGGCTACGAGCAGTACTTC.

This clone turned up a few times. The J gene is TRBJ2-3, the V gene TRBV7-2; no definite D call. Germline-derived CDR1 and CDR2 are SGHTA and FQGNSA. Trimming left V 3 bases short and J 4 bases short, with 11 bases between. There are 14 residues in the CDR3. In nucleotides, the CDR3 is TGTGCCAGCAGCTTTAACCAGGTTGCAGATACGCAGTATTTT. This sequence encodes CASSFNQVADTQYF.

As for this clone: At the DNA level, this CDR3 is encoded by other sequences in the same sample as well. The chain carries TRBV15 and TRBJ1-2; no clear D gene. The CDR3 is 13 residues long. V was trimmed by 1 base and J by 5 bases, leaving 8 bases between them. Per germline, CDR1 LNHNV and CDR2 YYDKDF (reference sequence). The CDR3, as DNA: TGTGCCACCAGCAGAGGGGGAACATATGGCTACACCTTC. Translation: CATSRGGTYGYTF.

The rearrangement links TRBV6-5 to TRBJ2-1, with D unresolved. V was cut by 5 bases and J by 0 bases, with 11 bases left in between. The CDR3 has 15 residues. Germline CDR1 MNHEY, CDR2 SVGAGI. As DNA, the CDR3 is TGTGCCAGCAGTGGTTACAGTGCCTCCTACAATGAGCAGTTCTTC. This sequence encodes CASSGYSASYNEQFF.

There are many counts of this clone. The rearrangement joins TRBV7-2 to TRBJ1-2, with a tentative D call TRBD1 (6 bases). Germline V gene sequence: CDR1 SGHTA, CDR2 FQGNSA. Trimming removed 4 bases from V and 3 bases from J, with 15 bases in between. CDR3 length equals 15 residues. The CDR3 is CASSSSYRADYGYTF. In nucleotides, the CDR3 is TGTGCCAGCAGCTCGTCGTACAGGGCGGACTATGGCTACACCTTC.

This clone was seen a handful of times. The chain links TRBV23-1 to TRBJ2-2; D is unclear. TRBV23-1 falls under the ORF class, with uncertain function. The ends were cut back, 6 bases at V and 0 bases at J, with 8 bases in the middle. The CDR3 spans 14 residues. CDR3 in amino acids: CASSAEANTGELFF. The CDR3 nucleotides read TGCGCCAGCAGCGCGGAAGCGAACACCGGGGAGCTGTTTTTT.

The CDR3 here is CATSRGGVAGGETQYF. The CDR3 coding sequence is TGTGCCACCAGCAGAGGGGGGGTAGCGGGAGGAGAGACCCAGTACTTC. This sequence joins TRBV15 and TRBJ2-5; 10 bases fit TRBD2. Germline V gene sequence: CDR1 LNHNV, CDR2 YYDKDF (reference sequence). V was clipped by 1 base and J by 4 bases; unmatched bases: 6. The CDR3 covers 16 residues.

This clone was seen a handful of times. The chain employs TRBV29-1 and TRBJ1-1; 10 bases match TRBD1. Germline trimming cut 6 bases from V and 3 bases from J; bases unmatched to any gene: 7. Germline V gene data show CDR1 as SQVTM and CDR2 as ANQGSEA. The CDR3 is 14 residues long. The CDR3 DNA is TGCAGCGTCGACAGGGGGCGCGGGTACACTGAAGCTTTCTTT. Encoded protein: CSVDRGRGYTEAFF.

This chain links TRBV5-4 with TRBJ2-5, with TRBD2 as a possible D gene (5 bases). The CDR3 runs 14 residues. The V gene lost 3 bases and the J gene lost 5 bases, with 14 bases spanning the gap. Per the germline V gene, CDR1 is SGHNT and CDR2 is YYREEE (reference sequence). CDR3 nucleotides: TGTGCCAGCAGCTCCCCTAGCCAGTGGGAGACCCAGTACTTC. It yields the protein CASSSPSQWETQYF.

Only a few counts were recorded for this clone. This chain connects TRBV7-2 to TRBJ1-2, with D unclear. Between the trimmed V and J ends, which lost 1 base and 7 bases, there was a span of 7 bases. Germline V lookup: CDR1 SGHTA, CDR2 FQGNSA. The CDR3 consists of 12 residues. This CDR3 is CASSLDARGYTF. The CDR3 nucleotides are TGTGCCAGCAGCTTAGACGCTCGTGGCTACACCTTC.

This clone has only a few counts. This rearrangement joins TRBV7-2 to TRBJ1-2; 12 nucleotides match TRBD1. The CDR3 is 14 amino acids. From germline, CDR1 is SGHTA and CDR2 FQGNSA. J was trimmed by 6 bases and V by 5 bases; bases with no gene match: 4. The CDR3, as DNA: TGTGCCAGCAGCCGGGACAGGGGGCTGAATGGCTACACCTTC. This codes for CASSRDRGLNGYTF. Full variable domain (remainder filled in from reference TRBV7-2 and TRBJ1-2): GAGVSQSPSNKVTEKGKDVELRCDPISGHTALYWYRQSLGQGLEFLIYFQGNSAPDKSGLPSDRFSAERTGGSVSTLTIQRTQQEDSAVYLCASSRDRGLNGYTFGSGTRLTVV.

This clone was seen more than once but under ten times. The V gene is TRBV7-3, the J gene TRBJ2-6, with D hard to call. The CDR3 totals 15 residues. Trimming stripped 4 bases from V and 0 bases from J, with 7 bases between. Germline CDR1 SGHTA, CDR2 FQGTGA. This chain's CDR3 is CASSSMSSGANVLTF. CDR3 in DNA: TGTGCCAGCAGCTCTATGAGCTCTGGGGCCAACGTCCTGACTTTC. The complete variable domain, with remaining parts taken from reference TRBV7-3 and TRBJ2-6, reads GAGVSQTPSNKVTEKGKYVELRCDPISGHTALYWYRQSLGQGPEFLIYFQGTGAADDSGLPNDRFFAVRPEGSVSTLKIQRTERGDSAVYLCASSSMSSGANVLTFGAGSRLTVL.